The 18 T cell receptor beta chains reported below all come from one sample, sequenced in a study of OX40 agonist ivuxolimab in advanced cancers. The method was the immunoSEQ multiplex PCR assay. TCRdb holds this immuneACCESS table with in-frame rearrangements only. Some clones are missing; in checked studies, unresolved V genes explain under half, and the rest has no known cause. This sample holds fewer than 50,000 clones; around 80% were observed only once. The ten largest clonotypes hold about 12% of the sample. The starting material was CD4+ or CD8+ T cells sorted from blood, obtained in a trial of the OX40 agonist ivuxolimab. These receptors were collected from an adult with an advanced solid tumor such as melanoma, head and neck, liver or kidney cancer.

The chain joins TRBV6-5 to TRBJ1-2; 10 bases agree with TRBD1. The CDR3 is 13 residues long. J lost 5 bases, V lost 7 bases, and 4 bases had no gene match. CDR1 is MNHEY and CDR2 is SVGAGI in the germline V gene. CDR3 coding DNA: TGTGCCAGCACCCCGGGACAGGGGTATGGCTACACCTTC. It is translated as CASTPGQGYGYTF.

This rearrangement joins TRBV7-9 to TRBJ1-5; 7 nucleotides match TRBD1. The CDR3 runs 15 residues. V trimming: 5 bases; J trimming: 4 bases; junction bases outside the gene matches: 8. Germline V gene data show CDR1 as SEHNR and CDR2 as FQNEAQ (reference sequence). CDR3 bases: TGTGCCAGCAGCGCCAGGGGGGGTGTAAATCAGCCCCAGCATTTT. Protein sequence: CASSARGGVNQPQHF.

The chain is built from TRBV6-5 and TRBJ1-2, with 7 bases matching TRBD1. There are 14 residues in the CDR3. CDR1 is MNHEY, CDR2 SVGAGI, per germline. With 5 bases clipped from V and 4 bases from J, the junction kept 7 bases outside the gene matches. CDR3 loop: CASSGGGGGYGYTF. DNA for the CDR3: TGTGCCAGCAGTGGAGGGGGCGGGGGCTATGGCTACACCTTC.

The V gene is TRBV18, the J gene TRBJ2-6; a weak D match, TRBD1 (5 bases). CDR1 is KGHSH and CDR2 is LQKENI in the germline V gene. Trimming shortened V by 5 bases and J by 0 bases, and 8 bases separated the two germline ends. This CDR3 comprises 15 residues. The CDR3 nucleotides are TGTGCCAGCTCATCACAGGACTCTGGGGCCAACGTCCTGACTTTC. Protein sequence: CASSSQDSGANVLTF.

This clone was observed once. This rearrangement joins TRBV18 to TRBJ2-5; no definite D call. The J call could be wrong; TRBJ2-7 is a better fit for the DNA end. From germline, CDR1 is KGHSH and CDR2 LQKENI. There are 15 residues in the CDR3. The DNA of the CDR3 is TGTGCCAGCTCACCACCGCCACACCTCTCCTACGAGCAGTACTTC. Encoded protein: CASSPPPHLSYEQYF.

This clone was seen more than once but under ten times. CDR3 residues: CASSLSRQGFSGNTIYF. CDR3 DNA: TGTGCCAGCAGTTTATCTCGACAGGGATTCTCTGGAAACACCATATATTTT. The gene calls are TRBV27 and TRBJ1-3; 7 bases map to TRBD1. J gave up 0 bases and V 0 bases, and 5 bases lay outside the gene matches. Germline CDR1 is MNHEY and CDR2 is SMNVEV (reference sequence). This CDR3 contains 17 residues.

The V and J genes are TRBV9 and TRBJ1-3; D unresolved. This CDR3 region has 15 residues. Germline V gene lookup returns CDR1 SGDLS and CDR2 YYNGEE. The V gene lost 5 bases and the J gene lost 0 bases, with 12 bases spanning the gap. CDR3 bases: TGTGCCAGCAGGCGGAGTTCGAACTCTGGAAACACCATATATTTT. As protein: CASRRSSNSGNTIYF.

The V call is TRBV19, the J call TRBJ2-5, with D perhaps matching TRBD1 (5 bases). Germline values: CDR1 LNHDA, CDR2 SQIVND (reference sequence). V was cut by 4 bases and J by 3 bases, with 9 bases left in between. The CDR3 is 13 amino acids. Written as DNA, the CDR3 is TGTGCCAGTAGTAACGGCAGGGAAGAGACCCAGTACTTC. This translates into CASSNGREETQYF.

There are a few counts of this clone. The chain carries TRBV11-1 and TRBJ1-2; D uncertain. The CDR3 is 14 amino acids. CDR1 SGHAT and CDR2 FQDESV come from the germline V gene (reference sequence). Trimming shortened V by 5 bases and J by 4 bases, and 14 bases separated the two germline ends. In DNA form, the CDR3 reads TGTGCCAGCAGCATCAGAGTTGGGCCCTATGGCTACACCTTC. Its protein is CASSIRVGPYGYTF.

The chain links TRBV7-9 to TRBJ2-3; the D is unclear. V dropped 4 bases and J dropped 2 bases, with 4 bases sitting between them. This CDR3 spans 12 amino acids. Germline CDR1 and CDR2: SEHNR and FQNEAQ (reference sequence). CDR3 DNA: TGTGCCAGCAGCTCCATCACAGATACGCAGTATTTT. Its translation is CASSSITDTQYF.

This clone came up once. The rearrangement links TRBV19 to TRBJ2-7; D unclear. Per germline, CDR1 LNHDA and CDR2 SQIVND (reference sequence). The CDR3 runs 14 residues. The V gene lost 4 bases and the J gene lost 2 bases, with 12 bases spanning the gap. CDR3 sequence (DNA): TGTGCCAGTAGTAGTTGGGCGGTGCCCTACGAGCAGTACTTC. It codes for CASSSWAVPYEQYF.

The chain joins TRBV11-2 to TRBJ2-5; maybe TRBD1 (6 bases). V lost 2 bases and J lost 5, with 9 bases in between. Germline values: CDR1 SGHAT, CDR2 FQNNGV. CDR3 length equals 13 residues. The DNA of the CDR3 is TGTGCCAGCAGCTTAAGGCAGGGGGAGACCCAGTACTTC. This gives the protein CASSLRQGETQYF.

This clone occurred once. The same CDR3 is also encoded by other DNA sequences in this sample. The rearrangement links TRBV6-1 to TRBJ2-7; TRBD1 matches at 7 bases. Per the germline V gene, CDR1 is MNHNS and CDR2 is SASEGT. Trimming removed 3 bases from V and 0 bases from J; junction bases left unmatched: 5. The CDR3 totals 15 residues. The DNA of the CDR3 is TGTGCCAGCAGTGAGCAGACAGGGAGCTCCTACGAGCAGTACTTC. The encoded protein is CASSEQTGSSYEQYF.

The chain carries TRBV27 and TRBJ1-5; 11 nucleotides line up with TRBD1. Trimming cost V 6 bases and J 7 bases; bases outside gene matches: 2. Germline V gene sequence: CDR1 MNHEY, CDR2 SMNVEV (reference sequence). The CDR3 has 13 residues. The CDR3 region is CASRGQGAQPQHF. The CDR3 DNA follows: TGTGCCAGCAGAGGACAGGGGGCACAGCCCCAGCATTTT.

In its sample, this clone is large (0.1 to 1%). The V and J genes are TRBV10-3 and TRBJ1-3; the D is unclear. V was pared by 6 bases and J by 4 bases, with 7 bases between. In germline, CDR1 is ENHRY, CDR2 SYGVKD. The length of the CDR3 is 12 residues. CDR3 DNA sequence: TGTGCCATCAGCCGAGGAGGAAACACCATATATTTT. This sequence encodes CAISRGGNTIYF.

The genes are TRBV25-1 and TRBJ1-1, with D maybe TRBD1 (6 bases). Trimming pared 1 base from V and 3 bases from J, leaving 12 bases between. CDR3 size: 15 residues. Germline CDR1 MGHDK, CDR2 SYGVNS. CDR3 protein: CASSESWGPDTEAFF. The CDR3 DNA reads TGTGCCAGCAGTGAATCGTGGGGGCCAGACACTGAAGCTTTCTTT.

The chain has TRBV5-1 and TRBJ2-2, with 9 bases aligning to TRBD2. Looked up from germline, CDR1 is SGHRS and CDR2 is YFSETQ. CDR3 length: 17 amino acids. V lost 3 bases, J lost 0 bases, and 6 bases stayed unmatched. CDR3 sequence reads: CASSSPSSGTNTGELFF. DNA of the CDR3: TGCGCCAGCAGCTCTCCCTCTAGCGGGACGAACACCGGGGAGCTGTTTTTT.

This sequence joins TRBV5-1 and TRBJ2-5; D is perhaps TRBD2 (5 bases). The length of the CDR3 is 14 residues. Germline V gene data show CDR1 as SGHRS and CDR2 as YFSETQ. Trimming shortened V by 4 bases and J by 5 bases, and 15 bases separated the two germline ends. The CDR3 DNA is TGCGCCAGCAGCCCAACCGGAGGCTTGGAGACCCAGTACTTC. Protein sequence: CASSPTGGLETQYF.